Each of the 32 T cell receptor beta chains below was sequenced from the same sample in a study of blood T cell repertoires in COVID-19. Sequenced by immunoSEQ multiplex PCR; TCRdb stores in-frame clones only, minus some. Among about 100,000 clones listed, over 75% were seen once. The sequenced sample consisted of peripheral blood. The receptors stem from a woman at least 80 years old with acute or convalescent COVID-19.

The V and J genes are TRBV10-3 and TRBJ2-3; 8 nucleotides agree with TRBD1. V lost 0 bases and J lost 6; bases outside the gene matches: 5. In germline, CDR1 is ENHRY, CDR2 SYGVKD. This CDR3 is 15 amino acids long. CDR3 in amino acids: CAISESPGGADTQYF. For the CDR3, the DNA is TGTGCCATCAGTGAGTCGCCAGGGGGCGCCGATACGCAGTATTTT.

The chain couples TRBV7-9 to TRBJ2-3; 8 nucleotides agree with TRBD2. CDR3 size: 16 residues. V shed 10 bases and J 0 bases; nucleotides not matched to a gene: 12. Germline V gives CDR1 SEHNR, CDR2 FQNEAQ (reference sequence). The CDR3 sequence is CANGSGGGPSTDTQYF. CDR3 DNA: TGTGCCAACGGCTCAGGCGGGGGGCCGAGCACAGATACGCAGTATTTT.

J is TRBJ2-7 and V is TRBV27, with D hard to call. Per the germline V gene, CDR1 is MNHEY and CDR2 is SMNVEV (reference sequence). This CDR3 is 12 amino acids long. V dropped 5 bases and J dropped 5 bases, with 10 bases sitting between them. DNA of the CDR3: TGTGCCAGCAGTGCTACTTTGAACGAGCAGTACTTC. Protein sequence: CASSATLNEQYF.

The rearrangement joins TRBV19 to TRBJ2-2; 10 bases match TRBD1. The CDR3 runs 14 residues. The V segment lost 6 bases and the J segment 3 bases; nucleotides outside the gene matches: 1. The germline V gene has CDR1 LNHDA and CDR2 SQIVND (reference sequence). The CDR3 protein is CASRGTGDTGELFF. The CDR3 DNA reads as TGTGCCAGTAGAGGGACAGGGGACACCGGGGAGCTGTTTTTT. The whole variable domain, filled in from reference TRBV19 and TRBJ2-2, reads DGGITQSPKYLFRKEGQNVTLSCEQNLNHDAMYWYRQDPGQGLRLIYYSQIVNDFQKGDIAEGYSVSREKKESFPLTVTSAQKNPTAFYLCASRGTGDTGELFFGEGSRLTVL.

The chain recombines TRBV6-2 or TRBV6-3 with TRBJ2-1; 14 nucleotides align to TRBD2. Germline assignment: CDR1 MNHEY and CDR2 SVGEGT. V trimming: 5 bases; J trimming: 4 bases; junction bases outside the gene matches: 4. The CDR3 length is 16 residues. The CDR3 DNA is TGTGCCAGCAGTAGACTAGCGGGGGGGCCTTACAATGAGCAGTTCTTC. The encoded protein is CASSRLAGGPYNEQFF.

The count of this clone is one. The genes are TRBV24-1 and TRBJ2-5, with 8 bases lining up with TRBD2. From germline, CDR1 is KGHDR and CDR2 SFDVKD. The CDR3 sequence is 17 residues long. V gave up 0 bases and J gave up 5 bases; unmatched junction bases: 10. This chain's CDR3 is CATSDLLVAGQGETQYF. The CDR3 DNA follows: TGTGCCACCAGTGATTTGCTGGTAGCGGGGCAGGGGGAGACCCAGTACTTC.

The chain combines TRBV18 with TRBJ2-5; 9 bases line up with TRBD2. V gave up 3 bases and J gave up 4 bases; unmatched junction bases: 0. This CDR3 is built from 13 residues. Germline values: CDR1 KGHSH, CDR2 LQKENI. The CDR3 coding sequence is TGTGCCAGCTCACCGGGACTAGCAGAGACCCAGTACTTC. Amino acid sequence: CASSPGLAETQYF.

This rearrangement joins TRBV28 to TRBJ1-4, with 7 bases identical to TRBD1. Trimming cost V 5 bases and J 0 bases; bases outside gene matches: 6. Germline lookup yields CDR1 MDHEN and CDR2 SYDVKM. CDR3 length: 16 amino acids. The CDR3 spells CASSPIGTATNEKLFF. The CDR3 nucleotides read TGTGCCAGCAGTCCCATCGGGACAGCAACTAATGAAAAACTGTTTTTT.

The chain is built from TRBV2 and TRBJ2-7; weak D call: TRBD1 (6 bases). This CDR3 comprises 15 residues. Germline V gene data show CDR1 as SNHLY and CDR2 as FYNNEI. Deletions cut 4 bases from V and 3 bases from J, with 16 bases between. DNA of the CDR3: TGTGCCAGCAGTGTAAGGGACACAAATTTCTACGAGCAGTACTTC. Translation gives CASSVRDTNFYEQYF. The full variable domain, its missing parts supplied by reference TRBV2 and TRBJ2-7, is EPEVTQTPSHQVTQMGQEVILRCVPISNHLYFYWYRQILGQKVEFLVSFYNNEISEKSEIFDDQFSVERPDGSNFTLKIRSTKLEDSAMYFCASSVRDTNFYEQYFGPGTRLTVT.

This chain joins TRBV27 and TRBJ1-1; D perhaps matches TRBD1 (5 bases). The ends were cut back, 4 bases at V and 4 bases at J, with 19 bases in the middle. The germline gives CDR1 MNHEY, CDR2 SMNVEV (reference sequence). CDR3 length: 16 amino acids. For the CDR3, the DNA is TGTGCCAGCAGTTCACTGGAGGGGTGGTGGAGCACTGAAGCTTTCTTT. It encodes CASSSLEGWWSTEAFF.

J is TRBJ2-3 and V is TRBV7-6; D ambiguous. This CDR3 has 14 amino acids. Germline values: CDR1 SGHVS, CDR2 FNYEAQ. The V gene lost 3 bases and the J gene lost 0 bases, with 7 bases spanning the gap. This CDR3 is CASSFPSSTDTQYF. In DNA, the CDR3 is TGTGCCAGCAGCTTCCCCTCTAGCACAGATACGCAGTATTTT.

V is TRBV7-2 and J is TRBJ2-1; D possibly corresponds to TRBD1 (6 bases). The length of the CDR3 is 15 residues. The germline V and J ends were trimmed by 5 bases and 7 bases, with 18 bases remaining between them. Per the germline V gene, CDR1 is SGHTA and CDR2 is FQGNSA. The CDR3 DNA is TGTGCCAGCAGCACAACCGGGACCCAGGGGAATGAGCAGTTCTTC. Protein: CASSTTGTQGNEQFF.

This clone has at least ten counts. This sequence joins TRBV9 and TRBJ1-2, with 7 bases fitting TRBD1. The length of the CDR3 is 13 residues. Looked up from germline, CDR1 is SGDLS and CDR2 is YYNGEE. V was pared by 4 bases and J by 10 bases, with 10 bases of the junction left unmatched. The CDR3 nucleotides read TGTGCCAGCAGCTTCCGGGACAGAGTATCCTACACCTTC. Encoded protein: CASSFRDRVSYTF.

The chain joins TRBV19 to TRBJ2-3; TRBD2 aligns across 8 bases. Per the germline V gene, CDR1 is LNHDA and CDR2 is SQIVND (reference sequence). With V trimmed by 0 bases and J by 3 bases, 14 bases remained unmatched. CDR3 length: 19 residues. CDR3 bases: TGTGCCAGTAGTATAGAGGCCGGCCTCCGGGGGGGCCGGACAGATACGCAGTATTTT. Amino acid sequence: CASSIEAGLRGGRTDTQYF.

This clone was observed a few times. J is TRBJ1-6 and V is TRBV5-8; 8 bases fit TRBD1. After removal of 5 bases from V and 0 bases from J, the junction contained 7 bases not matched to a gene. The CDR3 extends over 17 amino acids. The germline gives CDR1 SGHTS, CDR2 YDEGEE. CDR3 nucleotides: TGTGCCAGCAGACCAACAGGGGGAAGCTCCTATAATTCACCCCTCCACTTT. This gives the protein CASRPTGGSSYNSPLHF. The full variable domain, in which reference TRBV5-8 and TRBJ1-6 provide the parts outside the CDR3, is EAGVTQSPTHLIKTRGQQATLRCSPISGHTSVYWYQQALGLGLQFLLWYDEGEERNRGNFPPRFSGRQFPNYSSELNVNALELEDSALYLCASRPTGGSSYNSPLHFGNGTRLTVT.

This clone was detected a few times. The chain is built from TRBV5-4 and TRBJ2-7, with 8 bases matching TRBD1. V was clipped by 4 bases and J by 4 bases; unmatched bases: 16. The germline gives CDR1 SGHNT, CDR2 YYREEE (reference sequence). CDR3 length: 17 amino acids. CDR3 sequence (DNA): TGTGCCAGCAGCCGACTGGCCAGGGGGCGTTTGTCGTACGAGCAGTACTTC. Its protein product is CASSRLARGRLSYEQYF.

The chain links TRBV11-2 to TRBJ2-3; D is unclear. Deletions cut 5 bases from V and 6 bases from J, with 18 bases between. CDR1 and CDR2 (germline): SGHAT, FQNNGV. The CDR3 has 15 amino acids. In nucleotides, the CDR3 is TGTGCCAGCAGCAGTACCGGATACAGATTGGATACGCAGTATTTT. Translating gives CASSSTGYRLDTQYF.

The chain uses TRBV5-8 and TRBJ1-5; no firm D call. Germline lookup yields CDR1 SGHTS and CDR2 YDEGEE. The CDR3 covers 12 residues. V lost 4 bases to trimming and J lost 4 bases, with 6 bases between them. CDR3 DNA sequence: TGTGCCAGCAGCGGCCTGAATCAGCCCCAGCATTTT. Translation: CASSGLNQPQHF.

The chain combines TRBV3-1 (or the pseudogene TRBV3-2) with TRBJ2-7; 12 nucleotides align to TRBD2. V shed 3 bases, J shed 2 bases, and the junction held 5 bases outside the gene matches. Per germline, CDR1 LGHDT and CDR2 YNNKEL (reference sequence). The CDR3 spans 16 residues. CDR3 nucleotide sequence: TGTGCCAGCAGCCAGGGTCCTAGCGGGGGGGCCTACGAGCAGTACTTC. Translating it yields CASSQGPSGGAYEQYF.

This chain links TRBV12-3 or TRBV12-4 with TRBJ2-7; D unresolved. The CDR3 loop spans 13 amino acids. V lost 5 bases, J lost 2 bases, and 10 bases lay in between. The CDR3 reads CASSISGPYEQYF. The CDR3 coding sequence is TGTGCCAGCAGTATAAGTGGGCCCTACGAGCAGTACTTC.

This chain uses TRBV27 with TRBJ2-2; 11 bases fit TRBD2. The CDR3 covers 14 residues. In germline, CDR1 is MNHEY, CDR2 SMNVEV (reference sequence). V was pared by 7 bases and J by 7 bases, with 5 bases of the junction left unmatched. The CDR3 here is CASTLSGGVGELFF. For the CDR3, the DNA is TGTGCCAGCACCCTTAGCGGGGGGGTCGGGGAGCTGTTTTTT.

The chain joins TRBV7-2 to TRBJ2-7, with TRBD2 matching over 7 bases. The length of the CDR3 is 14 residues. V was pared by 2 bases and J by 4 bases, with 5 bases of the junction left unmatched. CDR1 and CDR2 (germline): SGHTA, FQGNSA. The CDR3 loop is CASSLNGGNYEQYF. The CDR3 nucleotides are TGTGCCAGCAGCTTAAACGGGGGGAATTACGAGCAGTACTTC.

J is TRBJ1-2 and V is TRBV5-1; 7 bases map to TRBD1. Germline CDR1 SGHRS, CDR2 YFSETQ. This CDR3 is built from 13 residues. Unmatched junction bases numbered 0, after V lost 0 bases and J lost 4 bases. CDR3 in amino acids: CASSLDRGYGYTF. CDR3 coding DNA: TGCGCCAGCAGCTTGGACAGGGGCTATGGCTACACCTTC. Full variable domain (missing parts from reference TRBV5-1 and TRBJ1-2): KAGVTQTPRYLIKTRGQQVTLSCSPISGHRSVSWYQQTPGQGLQFLFEYFSETQRNKGNFPGRFSGRQFSNSRSEMNVSTLELGDSALYLCASSLDRGYGYTFGSGTRLTVV.

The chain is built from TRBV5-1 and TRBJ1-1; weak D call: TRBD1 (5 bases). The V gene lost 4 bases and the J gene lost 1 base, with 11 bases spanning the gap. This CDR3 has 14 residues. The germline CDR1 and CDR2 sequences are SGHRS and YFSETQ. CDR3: CASSVQAGNTEAFF. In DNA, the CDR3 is TGCGCCAGCAGCGTACAGGCCGGGAACACTGAAGCTTTCTTT.

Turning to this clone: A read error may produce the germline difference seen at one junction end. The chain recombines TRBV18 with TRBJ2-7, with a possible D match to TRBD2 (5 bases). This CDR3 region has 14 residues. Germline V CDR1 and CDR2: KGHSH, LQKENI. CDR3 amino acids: CASSPPRDPRHPHF. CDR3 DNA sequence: TGTGCCAGCTCACCACCGAGGGATCCGAGACACCCTCACTTC. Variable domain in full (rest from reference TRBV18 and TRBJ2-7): NAGVMQNPRHLVRRRGQEARLRCSPMKGHSHVYWYRQLPEEGLKFMVYLQKENIIDESGMPKERFSAEFPKEGPSILRIQQVVRGDSAAYFCASSPPRDPRHPHFGPGTRLTVT.

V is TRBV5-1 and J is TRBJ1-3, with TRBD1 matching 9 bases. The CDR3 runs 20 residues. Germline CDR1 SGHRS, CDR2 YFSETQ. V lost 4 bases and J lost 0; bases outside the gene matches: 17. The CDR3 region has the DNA TGCGCCAGCAGCCCGGGGACAGGGAGGTACCTACAGAACTCTGGAAACACCATATATTTT. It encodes CASSPGTGRYLQNSGNTIYF.

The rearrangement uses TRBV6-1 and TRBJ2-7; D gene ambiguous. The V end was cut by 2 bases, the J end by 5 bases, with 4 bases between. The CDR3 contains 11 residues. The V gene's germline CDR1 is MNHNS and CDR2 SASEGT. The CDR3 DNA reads TGTGCCAGCAGTGAATGGCACGAGCAGTACTTC. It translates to CASSEWHEQYF.

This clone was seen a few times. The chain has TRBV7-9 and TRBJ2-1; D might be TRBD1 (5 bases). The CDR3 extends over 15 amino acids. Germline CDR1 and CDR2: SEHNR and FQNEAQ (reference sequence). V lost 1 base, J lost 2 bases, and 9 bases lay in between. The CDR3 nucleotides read TGTGCCAGCAGCTTAGTGGTGGGGCCCTACAATGAGCAGTTCTTC. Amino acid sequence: CASSLVVGPYNEQFF.

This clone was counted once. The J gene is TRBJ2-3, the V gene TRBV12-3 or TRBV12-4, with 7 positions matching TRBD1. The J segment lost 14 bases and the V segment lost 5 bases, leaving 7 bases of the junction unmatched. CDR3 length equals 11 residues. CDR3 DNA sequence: TGTGCCAGCAGTGACAGGGTTAGTATGTATTTT. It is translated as CASSDRVSMYF.

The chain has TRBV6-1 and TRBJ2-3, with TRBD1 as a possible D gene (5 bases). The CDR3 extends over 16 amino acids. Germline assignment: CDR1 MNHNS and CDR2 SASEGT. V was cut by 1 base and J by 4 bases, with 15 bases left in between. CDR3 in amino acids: CASSEVSRGRSDTQYF. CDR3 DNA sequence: TGTGCCAGCAGTGAAGTCAGTAGGGGAAGGTCAGATACGCAGTATTTT.

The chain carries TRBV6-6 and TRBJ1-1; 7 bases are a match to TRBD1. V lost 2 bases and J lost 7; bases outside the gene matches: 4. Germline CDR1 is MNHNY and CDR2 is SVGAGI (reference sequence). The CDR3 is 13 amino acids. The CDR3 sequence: CASSYDREDEAFF. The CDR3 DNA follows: TGTGCCAGCAGTTACGACAGGGAGGATGAAGCTTTCTTT.

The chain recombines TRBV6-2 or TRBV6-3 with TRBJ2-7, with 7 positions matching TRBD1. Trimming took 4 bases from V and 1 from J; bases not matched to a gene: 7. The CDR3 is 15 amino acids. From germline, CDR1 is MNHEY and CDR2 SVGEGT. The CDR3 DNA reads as TGTGCCAGCAGTTGGGGGACAGCGCGATCCTACGAGCAGTACTTC. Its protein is CASSWGTARSYEQYF.